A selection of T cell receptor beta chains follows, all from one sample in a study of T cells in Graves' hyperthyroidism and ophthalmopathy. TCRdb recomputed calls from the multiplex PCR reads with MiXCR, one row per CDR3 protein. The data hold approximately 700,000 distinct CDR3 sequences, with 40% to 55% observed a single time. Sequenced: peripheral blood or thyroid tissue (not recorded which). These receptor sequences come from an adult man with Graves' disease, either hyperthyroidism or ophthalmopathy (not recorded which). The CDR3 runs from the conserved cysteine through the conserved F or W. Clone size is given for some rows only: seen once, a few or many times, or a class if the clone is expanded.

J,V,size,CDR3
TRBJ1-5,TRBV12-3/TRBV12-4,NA,CASGLSVGTGDQPQHF
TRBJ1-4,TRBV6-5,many,CASRRTENEKLFF
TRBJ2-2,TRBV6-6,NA,CASQAGWTGELFF
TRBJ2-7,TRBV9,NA,CASSVDLVSEQYF
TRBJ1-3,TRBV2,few,CASREFQASVGTIYF
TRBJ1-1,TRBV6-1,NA,CASSVRTEAFF
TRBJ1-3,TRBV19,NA,CASEGQLSGNTIYF
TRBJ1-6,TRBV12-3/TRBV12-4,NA,CASIIGQGNSPLHF
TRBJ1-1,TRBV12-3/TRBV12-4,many,CASRETGNTEAFF
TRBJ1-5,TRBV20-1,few,CSARDWQGFSNQPQHF
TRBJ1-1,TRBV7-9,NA,CASRAQGIGTEAFF
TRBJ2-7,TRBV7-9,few,CASSLAYGGSYEQYF
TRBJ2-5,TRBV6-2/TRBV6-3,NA,CASTLSGGGKTQYF
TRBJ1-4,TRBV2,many,CASSERLATNEKLFF
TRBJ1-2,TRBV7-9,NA,CASSPGHHNNYGYTF
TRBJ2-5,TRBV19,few,CANSAGVAGGHQETQYF
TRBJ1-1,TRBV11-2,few,CASSRLGGSAEAFF
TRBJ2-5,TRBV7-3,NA,CASSLGTSPQETQYF
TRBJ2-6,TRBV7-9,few,CASSQDLRSPGANVLTF
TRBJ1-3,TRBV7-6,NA,CASSSGTVNTIYF
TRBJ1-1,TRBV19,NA,CASSIDPGQANTEAFF
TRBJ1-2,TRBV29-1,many,CSVGEIGIGGYTF
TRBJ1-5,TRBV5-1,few,CASSSGTGDRNQPQHF
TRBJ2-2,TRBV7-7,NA,CASSLHRQGGSTNTGELFF
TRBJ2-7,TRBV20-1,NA,CSAGGPNSYEQYF
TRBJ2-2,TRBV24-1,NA,CATSDPDTVGELFF
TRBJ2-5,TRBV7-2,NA,CAGSLTAGLETQYF